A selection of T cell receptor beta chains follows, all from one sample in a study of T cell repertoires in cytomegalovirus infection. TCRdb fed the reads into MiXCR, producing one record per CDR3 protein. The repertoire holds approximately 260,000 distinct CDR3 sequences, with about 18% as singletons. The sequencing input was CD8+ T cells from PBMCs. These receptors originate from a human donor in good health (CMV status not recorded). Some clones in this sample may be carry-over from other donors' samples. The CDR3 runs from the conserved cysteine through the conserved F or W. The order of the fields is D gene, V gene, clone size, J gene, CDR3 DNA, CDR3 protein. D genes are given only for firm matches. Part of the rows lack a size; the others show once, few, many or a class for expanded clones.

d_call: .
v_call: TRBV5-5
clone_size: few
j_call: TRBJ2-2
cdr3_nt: TGTGCCAGCAGCCTGGGCGGGGGCCCTACCACCGGGGAGCTGTTTTTT
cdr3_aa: CASSLGGGPTTGELFF

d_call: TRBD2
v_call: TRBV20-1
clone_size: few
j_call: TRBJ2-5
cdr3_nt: TGCAGTGCTATCAATCCTCGGGGGAGGGCCCAAGAGACCCAGTACTTC
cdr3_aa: CSAINPRGRAQETQYF

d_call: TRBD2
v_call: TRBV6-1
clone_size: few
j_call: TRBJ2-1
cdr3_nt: TGTGCCAGCAGTGAAGGACGGGGGGACCCATACAATGAGCAGTTCTTC
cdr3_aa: CASSEGRGDPYNEQFF

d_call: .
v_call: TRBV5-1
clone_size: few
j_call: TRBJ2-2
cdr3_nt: TGCGCCAGCAGCTTCTACAGTAACACCGGGGAGCTGTTTTTT
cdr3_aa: CASSFYSNTGELFF

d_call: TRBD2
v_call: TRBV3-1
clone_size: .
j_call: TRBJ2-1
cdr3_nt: TGTGCCAGCAGCCAAGGGTGGGGTGGGACTAGCACGAACACTGAGCAGTTCTTC
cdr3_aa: CASSQGWGGTSTNTEQFF

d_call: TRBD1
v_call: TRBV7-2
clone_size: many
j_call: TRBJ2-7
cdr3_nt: TGTGCCAGCAGCTTAGGTATCGTGGGACAGGAAGGAGGGTATATCCCCTACGAGCAGTACTTC
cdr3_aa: CASSLGIVGQEGGYIPYEQYF

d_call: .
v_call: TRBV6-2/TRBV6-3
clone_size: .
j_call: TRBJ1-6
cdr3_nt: TGTGCCAGCAGTAACAAGAGGGACATCTATAATTCACCCCTCCACTTT
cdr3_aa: CASSNKRDIYNSPLHF

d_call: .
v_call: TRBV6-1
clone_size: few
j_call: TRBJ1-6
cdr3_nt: TGTGCCAGCAGTGCCCGGCCTTTGCTTAATTCACCCCTCCACTTT
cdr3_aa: CASSARPLLNSPLHF

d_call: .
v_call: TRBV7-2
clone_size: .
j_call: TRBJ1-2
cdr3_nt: TGTGCCAGCAGCTTAGCACGGGCTTTCGGCTATGGCTACACCTTC
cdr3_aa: CASSLARAFGYGYTF

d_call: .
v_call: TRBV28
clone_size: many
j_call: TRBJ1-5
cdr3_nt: TGTGCCAGCAAGGGGGGGCACAGGGTCAATCAGCCCCAGCATTTT
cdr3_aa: CASKGGHRVNQPQHF

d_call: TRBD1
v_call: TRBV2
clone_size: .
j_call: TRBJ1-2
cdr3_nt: TGTGCCAGCATTGGGGACAGGGGGTCTACTAACTATGGCTACACCTTC
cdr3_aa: CASIGDRGSTNYGYTF

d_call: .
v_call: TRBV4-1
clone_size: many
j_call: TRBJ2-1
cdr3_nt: TGCGCCAGCAGCCGAATTATACTATCATCGACAGGGGACTATAAGCAGTTCTTC
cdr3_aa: CASSRIILSSTGDYKQFF

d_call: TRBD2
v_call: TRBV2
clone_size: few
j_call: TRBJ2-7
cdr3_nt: TGTGCCAGCCGAGGACTAGCGGGGCATCCTTACGAGCAGTACTTC
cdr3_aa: CASRGLAGHPYEQYF

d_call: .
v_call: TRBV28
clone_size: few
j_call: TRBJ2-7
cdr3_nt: TGTGCCAGCAGGTCAGGGGTAGGCTACGAGCAGTACTTC
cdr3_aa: CASRSGVGYEQYF

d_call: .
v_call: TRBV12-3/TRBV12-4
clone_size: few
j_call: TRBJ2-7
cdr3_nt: TGTGCCAGCAGTTTTCTCGTCAGGGCCGTAGTGGACGAGCAGTACTTC
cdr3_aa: CASSFLVRAVVDEQYF

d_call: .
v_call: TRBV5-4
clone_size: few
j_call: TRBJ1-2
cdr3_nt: TGTGCCAGCAGCTTTCAGGGCGCGAGCTATGGCTACACCTTC
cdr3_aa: CASSFQGASYGYTF

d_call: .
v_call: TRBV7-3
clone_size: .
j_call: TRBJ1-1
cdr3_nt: TGTGCCAGCAGCGTCAACCCGGGGGCCCCCACTGAAGCTTTCTTT
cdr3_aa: CASSVNPGAPTEAFF

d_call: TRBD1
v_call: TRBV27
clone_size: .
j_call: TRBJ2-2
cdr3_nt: TGTGCCAGCAGTCCCGGGACAGGGGGAATCACCGGGGAGCTGTTTTTT
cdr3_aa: CASSPGTGGITGELFF

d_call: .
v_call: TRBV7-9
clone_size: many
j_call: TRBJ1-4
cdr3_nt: TGTGCCAGCAGCGATGCCCAGACAACTAATGAAAAACTGTTTTTT
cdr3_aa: CASSDAQTTNEKLFF

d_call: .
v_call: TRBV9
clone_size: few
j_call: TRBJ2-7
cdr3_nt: TGTGCCAGCAGCCCTCCGGGCGGCGAGCAGTACTTC
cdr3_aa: CASSPPGGEQYF

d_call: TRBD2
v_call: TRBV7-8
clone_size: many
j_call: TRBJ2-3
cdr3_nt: TGTGCCAGCAGCTTAGCAGGGGGTGCTAGCGGGGTCGGTGATACGCAGTATTTT
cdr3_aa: CASSLAGGASGVGDTQYF

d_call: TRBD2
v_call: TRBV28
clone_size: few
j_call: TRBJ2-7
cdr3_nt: TGTGCCAGCAGGCCTCTAGCGGAATCCTACGAGCAGTACTTC
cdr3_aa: CASRPLAESYEQYF

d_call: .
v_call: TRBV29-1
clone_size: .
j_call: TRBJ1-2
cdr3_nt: TGCAGCGTTGAAGGCACGAATGGCTACACCTTC
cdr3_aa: CSVEGTNGYTF

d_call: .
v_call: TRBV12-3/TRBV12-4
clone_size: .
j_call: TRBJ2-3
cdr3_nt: TGTGCCAGCAGTTTATTGAGGAAAGATACGCAGTATTTT
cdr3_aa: CASSLLRKDTQYF

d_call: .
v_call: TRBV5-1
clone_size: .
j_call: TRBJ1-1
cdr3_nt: TGCGCCAGCAGCTCGAGCCCGACAGGAACAGGGAACACTGAAGCTTTCTTT
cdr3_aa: CASSSSPTGTGNTEAFF

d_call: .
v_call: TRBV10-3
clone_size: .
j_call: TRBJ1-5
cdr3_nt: TGTGCCATCAGTGAGTCTTTGGGGCAGGGGCATCTGCCCCAGCATTTT
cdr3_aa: CAISESLGQGHLPQHF

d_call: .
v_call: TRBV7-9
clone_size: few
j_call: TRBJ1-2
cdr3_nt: TGTGCCAGCAGCTTAGAGGGGGGACGGACTGCCTATGGCTACACCTTC
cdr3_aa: CASSLEGGRTAYGYTF

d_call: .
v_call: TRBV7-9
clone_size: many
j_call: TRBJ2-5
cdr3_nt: TGTGCCAGCAGCTCGACGGTGGAGCAAGAGACCCAGTACTTC
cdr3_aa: CASSSTVEQETQYF

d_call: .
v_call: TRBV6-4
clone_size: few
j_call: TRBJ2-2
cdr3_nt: TGTGCCAGCAGTGACTCGAACTTCGGGGAGCTGTTTTTT
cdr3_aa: CASSDSNFGELFF

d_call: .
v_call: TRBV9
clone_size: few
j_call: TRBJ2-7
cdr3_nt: TGTGCCAGCAGCGGGGGGGGGCAGGGCTACGAGCAGTACTTC
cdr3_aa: CASSGGGQGYEQYF

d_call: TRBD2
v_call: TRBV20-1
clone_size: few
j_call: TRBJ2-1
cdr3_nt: TGCAGTGCTAGAGTACTAGCGGGCCCGCGGGATGAGCAGTTCTTC
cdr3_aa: CSARVLAGPRDEQFF

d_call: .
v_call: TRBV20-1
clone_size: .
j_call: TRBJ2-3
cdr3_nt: TGCAGTGCTAGAACCAGGGGGGCAGATACGCAGTATTTT
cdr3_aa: CSARTRGADTQYF

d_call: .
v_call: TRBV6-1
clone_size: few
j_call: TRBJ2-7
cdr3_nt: TGTGCCAGCAGACTCCGCCTTTCGCCCTACGAGCAGTACTTC
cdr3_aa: CASRLRLSPYEQYF

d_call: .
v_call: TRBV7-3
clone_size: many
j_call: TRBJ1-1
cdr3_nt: TGTGCCAGCAGCTTAGGACAGTTCACTGAAGCTTTCTTT
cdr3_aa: CASSLGQFTEAFF

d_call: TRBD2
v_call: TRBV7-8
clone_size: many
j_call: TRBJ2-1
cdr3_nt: TGTGCCAGCAGCGTATGGACTAGCGGGGGAATCAATGAGCAGTTCTTC
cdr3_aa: CASSVWTSGGINEQFF

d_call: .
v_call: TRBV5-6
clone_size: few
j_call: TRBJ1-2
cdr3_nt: TGTGCCAGCAGCTTGACCGGGACCGATAACTATGGCTACACCTTC
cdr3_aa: CASSLTGTDNYGYTF

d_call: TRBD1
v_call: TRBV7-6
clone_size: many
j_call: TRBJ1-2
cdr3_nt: TGTGCCAGCAGCCAAGACCTACAGGGGCTCGGTTACGGCTACACCTTC
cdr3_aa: CASSQDLQGLGYGYTF

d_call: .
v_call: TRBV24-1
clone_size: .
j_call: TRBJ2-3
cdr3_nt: TGTGCCACCAGTGATCTACAGCAGTATACGCAGTATTTT
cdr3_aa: CATSDLQQYTQYF

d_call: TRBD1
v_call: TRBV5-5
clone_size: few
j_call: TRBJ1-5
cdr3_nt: TGTGCCAGCAGCTTGGGGGACAGGGCGATTTCAATGGATCAGCCCCAGCATTTT
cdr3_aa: CASSLGDRAISMDQPQHF

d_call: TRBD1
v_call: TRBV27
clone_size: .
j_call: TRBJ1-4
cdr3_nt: TGTGCCAGCAGTACGACCGGGACAGGGTTTGCAACTAATGAAAAACTGTTTTTT
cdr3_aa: CASSTTGTGFATNEKLFF

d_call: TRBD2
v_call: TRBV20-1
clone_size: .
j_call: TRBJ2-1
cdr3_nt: TGCAGTGCTAGAGGAGGACTAGCGGGGGGTTTCTGGAATGAGCAGTTCTTC
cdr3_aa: CSARGGLAGGFWNEQFF

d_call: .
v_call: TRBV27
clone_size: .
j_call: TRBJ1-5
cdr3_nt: TGTGCCAGCAGCTATTACCCCCCACCGGGGGGTAGCAATCAGCCCCAGCATTTT
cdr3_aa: CASSYYPPPGGSNQPQHF

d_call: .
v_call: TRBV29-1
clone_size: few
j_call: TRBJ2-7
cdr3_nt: TGCAGCGTTGAAGCGGCAGGTTTTGGGGAGCAGTACTTC
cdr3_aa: CSVEAAGFGEQYF

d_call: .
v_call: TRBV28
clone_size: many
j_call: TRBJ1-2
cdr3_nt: TGTGCCAGCAGTTTGAGGGGAGAGAGAGGTGGCTACACCTTC
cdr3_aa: CASSLRGERGGYTF

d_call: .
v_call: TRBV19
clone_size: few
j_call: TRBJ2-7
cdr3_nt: TGTGCCAGTAGTATCGGCGGAAACTCCTACGAGCAGTACTTC
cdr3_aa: CASSIGGNSYEQYF

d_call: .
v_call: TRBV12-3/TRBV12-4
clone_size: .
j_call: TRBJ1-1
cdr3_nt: TGTGCCAGCAGCCTGGGTGGGGTGGCCACTGAAGCTTTCTTT
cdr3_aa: CASSLGGVATEAFF

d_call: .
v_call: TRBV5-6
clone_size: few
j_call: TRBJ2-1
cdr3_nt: TGTGCCAGCAGCGCACGGGACTCCTACAATGAGCAGTTCTTC
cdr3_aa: CASSARDSYNEQFF

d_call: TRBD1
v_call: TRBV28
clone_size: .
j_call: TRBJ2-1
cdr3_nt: TGTGCCAGCGACGGGCAGGGGGCTTACAATGAGCAGTTCTTC
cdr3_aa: CASDGQGAYNEQFF

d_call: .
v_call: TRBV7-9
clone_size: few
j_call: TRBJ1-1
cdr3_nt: TGTGCCAGCGGGATTTCGAACACTGAAGCTTTCTTT
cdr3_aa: CASGISNTEAFF

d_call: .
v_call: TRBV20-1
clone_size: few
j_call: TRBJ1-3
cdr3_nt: TGCAGTGCTAGAGGCGGATTCTCTGGAAACACCATATATTTT
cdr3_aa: CSARGGFSGNTIYF

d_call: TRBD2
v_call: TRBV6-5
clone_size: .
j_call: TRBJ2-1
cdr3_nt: TGTGCCAGCAGTTACTCAGGTAGCGGGGGTGATGAGCAGTTCTTC
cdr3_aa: CASSYSGSGGDEQFF

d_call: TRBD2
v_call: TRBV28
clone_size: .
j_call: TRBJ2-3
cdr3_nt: TGTGCCAGCAGAAAGGGACTAGTTACTCCAGATACGCAGTATTTT
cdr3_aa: CASRKGLVTPDTQYF

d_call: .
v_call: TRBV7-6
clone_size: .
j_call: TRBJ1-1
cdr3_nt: TGTGCCAGCAAAGGGATTCGCACTGAAGCTTTCTTT
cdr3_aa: CASKGIRTEAFF